These 25 T cell receptor beta chains were sequenced from one sample in a study of T-cell reconstitution after alpha-beta-depleted transplantation in children. For TCRbeta, the library was prepared with unique molecular identifiers. TCRdb re-called the PCR reads with MiXCR, one entry per CDR3 protein. This table holds hundreds of thousands of distinct CDR3 sequences, roughly 9% found once. Material: PBMCs from the stem cell graft donor, obtained from the stem cell graft. These receptors originate from a human donor who donated a stem cell graft to a child with acute lymphoblastic leukemia.

CDR3 in DNA: TGCGCCAGCACGCGGCAAGCGGGGGTGACCGAAGAGACCCAGTACTTC. Its translation is CASTRQAGVTEETQYF. The chain joins TRBV5-1 to TRBJ2-5; the match to TRBD2 covers 8 bases. Germline V gene sequence: CDR1 SGHRS, CDR2 YFSETQ. The CDR3 runs 16 residues. V lost 6 bases, J lost 3 bases, and 13 bases stayed unmatched.

The sample holds a few counts of this clonotype. The chain links TRBV7-2 to TRBJ1-5; unclear D gene. Germline CDR1 reads SGHTA; CDR2 reads FQGNSA. V was cut by 2 bases and J by 4 bases, with 6 bases left in between. This CDR3 is built from 13 residues. Here the CDR3 reads CASSLFQNQPQHF. CDR3 nucleotides: TGTGCCAGCAGCTTATTCCAAAATCAGCCCCAGCATTTT.

The sample holds a few counts of this clonotype. This rearrangement joins TRBV3-1 to TRBJ1-1; TRBD1 might be the D (5 bases). The germline V gene has CDR1 LGHDT and CDR2 YNNKEL (reference sequence). Trimming pared 2 bases from V and 1 base from J, leaving 11 bases between. CDR3 length: 15 residues. Here the CDR3 reads CASSQNPGSNTEAFF. The CDR3 coding sequence is TGTGCCAGCAGCCAAAATCCAGGGTCGAACACTGAAGCTTTCTTT.

The chain combines TRBV19 with TRBJ2-7; TRBD1 might be the D (5 bases). The V gene's germline CDR1 is LNHDA and CDR2 SQIVND (reference sequence). Trimming removed 6 bases at V and 0 bases at J, with 12 bases between. The CDR3 is made up of 14 amino acids. In nucleotides, the CDR3 is TGTGCCAGTAGAGCAGTAGGACACTCCTACGAGCAGTACTTC. The encoded protein is CASRAVGHSYEQYF. The variable domain in full, completed from reference TRBV19 and TRBJ2-7, reads DGGITQSPKYLFRKEGQNVTLSCEQNLNHDAMYWYRQDPGQGLRLIYYSQIVNDFQKGDIAEGYSVSREKKESFPLTVTSAQKNPTAFYLCASRAVGHSYEQYFGPGTRLTVT.

In its sample, this clonotype was seen a few times. CDR3 DNA: TGTGCCAGCAGCTTAGTGACGGCCCTTCAAGGCGCAGATACGCAGTATTTT. This gives the protein CASSLVTALQGADTQYF. V and J are TRBV7-9 and TRBJ2-3; D unclear. V lost 1 base to trimming and J lost 4 bases, with 18 bases between them. Germline V gene sequence: CDR1 SEHNR, CDR2 FQNEAQ (reference sequence). CDR3 length: 17 amino acids.

This clonotype was found a few times. The chain joins TRBV30 to TRBJ1-2; D is uncertain. V lost 2 bases and J 3 bases, leaving 7 bases between the germline ends. This CDR3 region has 12 residues. The germline CDR1 and CDR2 sequences are GTSNPN and SVGIG (reference sequence). The DNA of the CDR3 is TGTGCCTGGAGTAACGGGGACTATGGCTACACCTTC. This gives the protein CAWSNGDYGYTF.

This clonotype came up many times. The V gene is TRBV9, the J gene TRBJ1-1; tentatively, D is TRBD1 (5 bases). The CDR3 is made up of 15 amino acids. V was trimmed by 1 base and J by 2 bases, leaving 12 bases between them. CDR1 is SGDLS, CDR2 YYNGEE, per germline. The CDR3 DNA reads TGTGCCAGCAGCGTATTTACGGGGGGTAACACTGAAGCTTTCTTT. It codes for CASSVFTGGNTEAFF.

The chain has TRBV24-1 and TRBJ2-5; 10 positions match TRBD1. From germline, CDR1 is KGHDR and CDR2 SFDVKD. The J segment lost 5 bases and the V segment lost 1 base, leaving 18 bases of the junction unmatched. This CDR3 comprises 20 residues. CDR3: CATSDFASSPGQGIMETQYF. In DNA form, the CDR3 reads TGTGCCACCAGTGATTTCGCCAGCTCCCCGGGACAGGGGATCATGGAGACCCAGTACTTC.

Many counts were recorded for this clonotype. The J gene is TRBJ2-4, the V gene TRBV5-1; D is ambiguous. Germline lookup yields CDR1 SGHRS and CDR2 YFSETQ. V was trimmed by 6 bases and J by 0 bases, leaving 10 bases between them. The CDR3 has 14 residues. CDR3 protein: CASTSFEAKNIQYF. CDR3 sequence (DNA): TGCGCCAGCACTTCGTTTGAAGCCAAAAACATTCAGTACTTC.

V is TRBV12-3 or TRBV12-4 and J is TRBJ2-7, with 9 bases aligning to TRBD1. The length of the CDR3 is 16 residues. Unmatched junction bases numbered 7, after V lost 4 bases and J lost 0 bases. The CDR3 reads CASSSYTGGLSYEQYF. CDR3 DNA: TGTGCCAGCAGTTCCTATACAGGGGGCCTCTCCTACGAGCAGTACTTC.

The rearrangement joins TRBV6-5 to TRBJ2-7; D is perhaps TRBD2 (6 bases). The V gene's germline CDR1 is MNHEY and CDR2 SVGAGI. The CDR3 loop spans 18 amino acids. The germline V and J ends were trimmed by 0 bases and 7 bases, with 25 bases remaining between them. The CDR3 DNA follows: TGTGCCAGCAGTTACTCGCTTCCGGGAGTGGGGGAAATAGTGGAGCAGTACTTC. This codes for CASSYSLPGVGEIVEQYF.

This clonotype showed up many times. V and J are TRBV2 and TRBJ1-6; D is uncertain. This CDR3 contains 16 residues. Germline V gene data show CDR1 as SNHLY and CDR2 as FYNNEI. Trimming shortened V by 6 bases and J by 0 bases, and 12 bases separated the two germline ends. CDR3 nucleotides: TGTGCCAGCAGGGAACTGGGGAGCTCCTATAATTCACCCCTCCACTTT. Translating gives CASRELGSSYNSPLHF.

This clonotype has a count of ten or more. The V call is TRBV5-1, the J call TRBJ2-6; possible D gene TRBD1, 5 bases. Germline V CDR1 and CDR2: SGHRS, YFSETQ. The CDR3 sequence is 15 residues long. The ends were cut back, 4 bases at V and 0 bases at J, with 8 bases in the middle. The CDR3 reads CASSQDSSGANVLTF. The CDR3 region has the DNA TGCGCCAGCAGCCAAGACAGCTCTGGGGCCAACGTCCTGACTTTC.

This clonotype appeared a few times. The rearrangement joins TRBV12-3 or TRBV12-4 to TRBJ2-5; TRBD2 matches at 13 bases. V gave up 4 bases and J gave up 2 bases; unmatched junction bases: 7. There are 17 residues in the CDR3. CDR3 amino acids: CASSSGLAGAHQETQYF. The DNA for the CDR3 is TGTGCCAGCAGTTCCGGACTAGCGGGGGCACATCAAGAGACCCAGTACTTC.

This clonotype was counted only a few times. The chain employs TRBV4-2 and TRBJ2-6; D gene ambiguous. Per germline, CDR1 LGHNA and CDR2 YNFKEQ. V lost 1 base, J lost 1 base, and 5 bases lay in between. The CDR3 runs 15 residues. CDR3 in amino acids: CASSQGSSGANVLTF. CDR3 nucleotide sequence: TGTGCCAGCAGCCAAGGGTCGTCTGGGGCCAACGTCCTGACTTTC.

Ten or more counts support this clonotype. V and J are TRBV11-2 and TRBJ2-3; 10 bases align to TRBD2. V was pared by 5 bases and J by 0 bases, with 17 bases of the junction left unmatched. Germline CDR1 SGHAT, CDR2 FQNNGV. This CDR3 has 20 amino acids. The CDR3 DNA sequence: TGTGCCAGCAGCGAGGTAGCGGGGGGCCCCCCGATCGTTAGCACAGATACGCAGTATTTT. This encodes CASSEVAGGPPIVSTDTQYF.

This clonotype was observed at least ten times. The chain joins TRBV5-1 to TRBJ2-1; 7 positions agree with TRBD2. The germline CDR1 and CDR2 sequences are SGHRS and YFSETQ. CDR3 size: 11 residues. Germline trimming cut 0 bases from V and 13 bases from J; bases unmatched to any gene: 1. The CDR3 loop is CASSLERGQFF. In DNA, the CDR3 is TGCGCCAGCAGCTTGGAGCGGGGCCAGTTCTTC.

V gene TRBV6-5 combines with J gene TRBJ1-1; a weak D match, TRBD1 (5 bases). Germline CDR1 reads MNHEY; CDR2 reads SVGAGI. Between the trimmed V and J ends, which lost 0 bases and 0 bases, there was a span of 11 bases. The CDR3 is 16 residues long. The CDR3 here is CASSYSGGTMNTEAFF. CDR3 bases: TGTGCCAGCAGTTACTCCGGGGGTACCATGAACACTGAAGCTTTCTTT.

This clonotype was detected ten times or more. The rearrangement uses TRBV6-1 and TRBJ2-3; 8 bases fit TRBD2. V shed 7 bases and J 6 bases; nucleotides not matched to a gene: 15. The CDR3 sequence is 16 residues long. Germline lookup yields CDR1 MNHNS and CDR2 SASEGT. Here the CDR3 reads CASTSIASGGGDTQYF. CDR3 DNA: TGTGCCAGCACCTCCATCGCCAGCGGGGGCGGGGATACGCAGTATTTT.

V is TRBV19 and J is TRBJ1-6; D remains unclear. The CDR3 sequence is 12 residues long. Germline CDR1 and CDR2: LNHDA and SQIVND (reference sequence). The V and J ends lost 8 bases and 8 bases respectively, with 10 bases between them. In DNA, the CDR3 is TGTGCCAGTCGGGTCGCAGATTCACCCCTCCACTTT. This codes for CASRVADSPLHF.

This clonotype was seen a few times. The CDR3 sequence: CASSSGTASSYNEQFF. CDR3 bases: TGCGCCAGCAGCTCCGGTACAGCGAGCTCCTACAATGAGCAGTTCTTC. This chain joins TRBV5-1 and TRBJ2-1, with D unresolved. This CDR3 spans 16 amino acids. V gave up 3 bases and J gave up 0 bases, with 13 bases separating them. Germline V CDR1 and CDR2: SGHRS, YFSETQ.

This clonotype was counted between two and nine times. This chain links TRBV9 with TRBJ2-3; possibly TRBD1 for D (5 bases). V lost 3 bases to trimming and J lost 9 bases, with 17 bases between them. This CDR3 comprises 14 residues. Germline CDR1 SGDLS, CDR2 YYNGEE. CDR3 residues: CASSGGMDGHTQYF. The CDR3 DNA sequence: TGTGCCAGCAGCGGAGGAATGGACGGACACACGCAGTATTTT.

V usage is TRBV10-3 and J usage is TRBJ1-1; maybe TRBD1 (6 bases). Between the trimmed V and J ends, which lost 10 bases and 1 base, there was a span of 10 bases. The germline V gene has CDR1 ENHRY and CDR2 SYGVKD. This CDR3 contains 12 residues. CDR3 coding DNA: TGTGCCACCCGGGACAAGAACACTGAAGCTTTCTTT. Encoded protein: CATRDKNTEAFF.

This clonotype has ten or more counts. V usage is TRBV5-1 and J usage is TRBJ1-1; D unclear. This CDR3 spans 14 amino acids. V lost 5 bases to trimming and J lost 2 bases, with 13 bases between them. The germline gives CDR1 SGHRS, CDR2 YFSETQ. Here the CDR3 reads CASRMGQSNTEAFF. CDR3 in DNA: TGCGCCAGCAGAATGGGTCAGAGTAACACTGAAGCTTTCTTT.

This clonotype was seen a handful of times. This chain uses TRBV5-1 with TRBJ1-1; a possible D gene is TRBD1 (5 bases). The CDR3 contains 15 residues. The germline V and J ends were trimmed by 2 bases and 10 bases, with 21 bases remaining between them. In germline, CDR1 is SGHRS, CDR2 YFSETQ. CDR3 in amino acids: CASSLGVTMGEVAFF. The CDR3 DNA reads TGCGCCAGCAGCTTAGGTGTCACTATGGGGGAGGTAGCTTTCTTT.